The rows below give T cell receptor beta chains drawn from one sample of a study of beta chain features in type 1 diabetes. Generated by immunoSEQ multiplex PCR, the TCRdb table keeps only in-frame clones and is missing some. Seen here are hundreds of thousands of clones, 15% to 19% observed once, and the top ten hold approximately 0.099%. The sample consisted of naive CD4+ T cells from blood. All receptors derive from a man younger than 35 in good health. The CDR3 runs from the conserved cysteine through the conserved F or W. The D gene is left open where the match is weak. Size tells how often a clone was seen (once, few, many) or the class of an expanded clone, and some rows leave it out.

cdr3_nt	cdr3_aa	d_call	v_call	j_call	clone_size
TGTGCCAGCAGCCACCCCAGGGGGCCTATAGCCAAAAACATTCAGTACTTC	CASSHPRGPIAKNIQYF	TRBD1	TRBV7-2	TRBJ2-4	few
TGTGCCAGCAGCGTGGGACAGAAGACCTACGAGCAGTACTTC	CASSVGQKTYEQYF	TRBD1	TRBV5-4	TRBJ2-7	-
TGTGCCTGGAGTGTGCACAGGAACACTGAAGCTTTCTTT	CAWSVHRNTEAFF	-	TRBV30	TRBJ1-1	-
TGTGCCAGCAGCGTAGCGCATACCGACAGCAGACCTAGAAACACCATATATTTT	CASSVAHTDSRPRNTIYF	-	TRBV9	TRBJ1-3	few
TGTGCCAGCAGCGTGGGGAAGGGCAGGGGGATGGAGACCCAGTACTTC	CASSVGKGRGMETQYF	TRBD1	TRBV5-4	TRBJ2-5	-
TGTGCCATCAGTAAGGACAGTTCGAGCTCCTACAATGAGCAGTTCTTC	CAISKDSSSSYNEQFF	-	TRBV10-3	TRBJ2-1	few
TGTGCCAGTACGGGACAGGCGGCGGGTGGGGCCAACGTCCTGACTTTC	CASTGQAAGGANVLTF	TRBD1	TRBV19	TRBJ2-6	few
TGTGCCAGCAGCGTAGCAATATACCGGTCCTACAATGAGCAGTTCTTC	CASSVAIYRSYNEQFF	-	TRBV9	TRBJ2-1	-
TGCGCCAGCGGAACCCAGGGGTTGACAGATACGCAGTATTTT	CASGTQGLTDTQYF	-	TRBV5-1	TRBJ2-3	-
TGTGCCAGCAGCTTACTATCTGGGGGCGACTATGGCTACACCTTC	CASSLLSGGDYGYTF	-	TRBV7-9	TRBJ1-2	-
TGCAGCGCCTCTAGCACCGTGGAGCAGTTCTTC	CSASSTVEQFF	-	TRBV29-1	TRBJ2-1	-
TGTGCCAGCAGTTTAGGGGGACAGGGTGTGTACACCGGGGAGCTGTTTTTT	CASSLGGQGVYTGELFF	TRBD1	TRBV28	TRBJ2-2	-
TGTGCCAGCAGTCTCCCGGGACTAGCACAGTTCTTC	CASSLPGLAQFF	TRBD2	TRBV28	TRBJ2-1	few
TGCGCCAGCAGCCCCCCAGGGCAGGGAGCCAACGAGCAGTACTTC	CASSPPGQGANEQYF	-	TRBV5-1	TRBJ2-7	-
TGTGCCAGCTCACCACTAACAGGGATGTCCTACAATGAGCAGTTCTTC	CASSPLTGMSYNEQFF	-	TRBV18	TRBJ2-1	-
TGTGCCAGCAGCCAAGGAAAGGAGGTACTCAGGGGTATAAGCAATGAGCAGTTCTTC	CASSQGKEVLRGISNEQFF	-	TRBV14	TRBJ2-1	few
TGTGCCAGCGGCCGACCGGGACAGGGGATCTGGAACGAGCAGTACTTC	CASGRPGQGIWNEQYF	TRBD1	TRBV2	TRBJ2-7	few
TGTGCCAGCAGCTACAGGGGCCACGAGCAGTACTTC	CASSYRGHEQYF	TRBD1	TRBV14	TRBJ2-7	-
TGTGCCAGCAGTTTGAGGCCTAACAGGGCCGGCAACACTGAAGCTTTCTTT	CASSLRPNRAGNTEAFF	-	TRBV27	TRBJ1-1	-
TGCGCCAGCAGCCAAGTCGGCAGCCACGAGCAGTACTTC	CASSQVGSHEQYF	-	TRBV4-1	TRBJ2-7	-
TGTGCCAGCAGCTTCCCGGACAGTGCCCCGGCTTTCTTT	CASSFPDSAPAFF	-	TRBV7-2	TRBJ1-1	few
TGCGCCAGCAGTCAATCTGCGGGGCGACAAGTCCACCAAGAGACCCAGTACTTC	CASSQSAGRQVHQETQYF	-	TRBV23-1	TRBJ2-5	few
TGTGCCGTTTCGCTTGGGGGGCCGGAGACCCAGTACTTC	CAVSLGGPETQYF	-	TRBV7-9	TRBJ2-5	few
TGTGCCAGCAGCCCAAGGACAGTCGATGAGCAGTTCTTC	CASSPRTVDEQFF	-	TRBV9	TRBJ2-1	-
TGTGCCAGCAGCTTAGTTCTCCCGATGGGGACTAGCGGGAGCGACCGGGAGACCCAGTACTTC	CASSLVLPMGTSGSDRETQYF	TRBD2	TRBV7-8	TRBJ2-5	-
TGCGCCAGCAGCTTGGTAGCGGGGGGGCAATACGAGCAGTACTTC	CASSLVAGGQYEQYF	TRBD2	TRBV5-1	TRBJ2-7	-
TGTGCCAGCAGTTACAGGTTAACGAACACCGGGGAGCTGTTTTTT	CASSYRLTNTGELFF	-	TRBV6-6	TRBJ2-2	-
TGTGCCAGCTCAACCATTGGGGACACTGAAGCTTTCTTT	CASSTIGDTEAFF	-	TRBV18	TRBJ1-1	few
TGTGCCCTGGGGGACAGGGGGCTATCATTTCAGATCGTTTCTTTAGGCTACACCTTC	CALGDRGLSFQIVSLGYTF	TRBD1	TRBV7-9	TRBJ1-2	once
TGTGCCAGCAGTTTGGACAGTGCCACCGGGGAGCTGTTTTTT	CASSLDSATGELFF	-	TRBV6-4	TRBJ2-2	-
TGTGCCAGCAGTTTATCCGGACTAGGGAACACAGATACGCAGTATTTT	CASSLSGLGNTDTQYF	TRBD2	TRBV28	TRBJ2-3	-
TGTGCCACCGGAGGGCAGGGTGATAGCAATCAGCCCCAGCATTTT	CATGGQGDSNQPQHF	-	TRBV15	TRBJ1-5	once
TGTGCCAGCAGCCCCTCCGGGACAGGGATTGAGCAGTACTTC	CASSPSGTGIEQYF	TRBD1	TRBV5-4	TRBJ2-7	-
TGTGCCAGCAGCTTAGGCCCCAGAGAGACCCAGTACTTC	CASSLGPRETQYF	-	TRBV7-2	TRBJ2-5	few
TGCGCCAGCAGTCCGGGACAGAATTACAATGAGCAGTTCTTC	CASSPGQNYNEQFF	TRBD1	TRBV23-1	TRBJ2-1	-
TGTGCCAGCAGTCTCCGGACAGGACTGAGTCCATCCTACGAGCAGTACTTC	CASSLRTGLSPSYEQYF	TRBD1	TRBV27	TRBJ2-7	-
TGTGCCAGCAGCCAACAAGGTAGCGGGGGCAATGAGCAGTTCTTC	CASSQQGSGGNEQFF	TRBD2	TRBV14	TRBJ2-1	few